This TCR beta chain comes out of a study of blood T cell repertoires in COVID-19. Deletions cut 4 bases from V and 0 bases from J, with 11 bases between. This CDR3 spans 15 amino acids. Germline CDR1 SGHKS, CDR2 YYEKEE (reference sequence). Assay used: immunoSEQ multiplex PCR; TCRdb lists only in-frame clones, some missing. The sample includes 50,000 to 75,000 clones, over 85% of them seen just once. The V and J genes are TRBV5-5 and TRBJ1-3, with unresolved D. The clonotype comes from a man in his 60s with acute or convalescent COVID-19. Sequencing was performed on peripheral blood. The CDR3 bases are TGTGCCAGCAGCACAACGGGGAGCTCTGGAAACACCATATATTTT. Its protein is CASSTTGSSGNTIYF.